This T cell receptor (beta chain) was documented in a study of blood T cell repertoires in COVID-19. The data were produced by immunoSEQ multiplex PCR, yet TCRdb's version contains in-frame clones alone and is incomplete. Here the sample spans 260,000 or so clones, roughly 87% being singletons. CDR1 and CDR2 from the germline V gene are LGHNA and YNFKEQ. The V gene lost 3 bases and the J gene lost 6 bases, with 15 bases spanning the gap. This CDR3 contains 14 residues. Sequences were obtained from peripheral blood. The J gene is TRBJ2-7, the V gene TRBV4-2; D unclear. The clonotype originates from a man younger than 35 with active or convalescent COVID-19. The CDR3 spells CASSHSMRNREQYF. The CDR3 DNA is TGTGCCAGCAGCCATAGTATGAGAAATCGCGAGCAGTACTTC.